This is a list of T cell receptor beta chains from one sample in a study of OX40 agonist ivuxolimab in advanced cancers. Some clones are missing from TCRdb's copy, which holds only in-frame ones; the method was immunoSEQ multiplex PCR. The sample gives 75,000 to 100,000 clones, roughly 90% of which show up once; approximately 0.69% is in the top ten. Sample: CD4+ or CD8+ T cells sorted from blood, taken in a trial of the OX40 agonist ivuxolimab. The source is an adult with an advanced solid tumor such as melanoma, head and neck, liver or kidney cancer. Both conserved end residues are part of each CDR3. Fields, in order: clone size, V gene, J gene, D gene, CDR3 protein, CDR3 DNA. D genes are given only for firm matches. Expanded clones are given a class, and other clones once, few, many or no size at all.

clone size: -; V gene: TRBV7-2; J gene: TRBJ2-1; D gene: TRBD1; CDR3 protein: CASSRTGGSYNEQFF; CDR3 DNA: TGTGCCAGCAGCCGAACAGGGGGCTCCTACAATGAGCAGTTCTTC
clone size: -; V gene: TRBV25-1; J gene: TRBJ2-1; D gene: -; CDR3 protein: CASGMVGKYNEQFF; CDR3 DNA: TGTGCCAGCGGAATGGTTGGTAAATACAATGAGCAGTTCTTC
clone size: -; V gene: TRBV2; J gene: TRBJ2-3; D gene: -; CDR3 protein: CASSEALPGTGENTQYF; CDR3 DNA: TGTGCCAGCAGTGAAGCGCTTCCGGGGACTGGGGAGAATACGCAGTATTTT
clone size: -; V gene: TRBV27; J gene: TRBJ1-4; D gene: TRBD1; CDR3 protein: CASSLEGAGEKLFF; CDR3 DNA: TGTGCCAGCAGTTTAGAGGGGGCAGGAGAAAAACTGTTTTTT
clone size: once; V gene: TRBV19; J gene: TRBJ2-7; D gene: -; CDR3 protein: CASSYRFSYEQYF; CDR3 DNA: TGTGCCAGTAGCTACAGGTTTTCCTACGAGCAGTACTTC
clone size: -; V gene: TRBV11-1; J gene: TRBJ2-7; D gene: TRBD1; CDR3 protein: CASSRGQGHSYEQYF; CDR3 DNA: TGTGCCAGCAGCCGCGGACAGGGCCACTCCTACGAGCAGTACTTC
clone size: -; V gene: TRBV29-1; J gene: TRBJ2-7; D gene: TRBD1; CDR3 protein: CSVAGQRSYEQYF; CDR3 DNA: TGCAGCGTTGCGGGACAGAGGTCCTACGAGCAGTACTTC
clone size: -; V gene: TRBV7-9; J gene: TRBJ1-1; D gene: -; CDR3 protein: CASSLEEGSEAFF; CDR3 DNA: TGTGCCAGCAGCTTAGAAGAGGGTTCTGAAGCTTTCTTT
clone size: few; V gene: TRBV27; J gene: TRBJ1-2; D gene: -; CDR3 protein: CASSEKGDLSYGYTF; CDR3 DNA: TGTGCCAGCAGCGAGAAGGGGGACCTGAGTTATGGCTACACCTTC
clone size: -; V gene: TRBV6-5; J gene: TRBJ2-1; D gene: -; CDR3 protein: CASSSRWENEQFF; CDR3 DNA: TGTGCCAGCAGCTCCCGGTGGGAGAATGAGCAGTTCTTC
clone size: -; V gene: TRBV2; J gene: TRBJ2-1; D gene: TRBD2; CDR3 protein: CASSATSGRFNEQFF; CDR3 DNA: TGTGCCAGCAGTGCCACTAGCGGGAGGTTCAATGAGCAGTTCTTC
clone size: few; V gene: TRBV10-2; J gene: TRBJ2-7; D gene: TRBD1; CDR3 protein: CASSLDRATGTGYEQYF; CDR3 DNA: TGCGCCAGCAGTCTGGACAGGGCAACCGGGACGGGATACGAGCAGTACTTC
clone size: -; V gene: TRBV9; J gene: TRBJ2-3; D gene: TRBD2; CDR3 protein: CASSVAPTSSDTQYF; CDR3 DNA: TGTGCCAGCAGCGTAGCGCCGACTAGCTCAGATACGCAGTATTTT
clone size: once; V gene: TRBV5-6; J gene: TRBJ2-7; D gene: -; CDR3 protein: CASSLGQASYEQYF; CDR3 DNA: TGTGCCAGCAGCTTGGGACAGGCCTCCTACGAGCAGTACTTC
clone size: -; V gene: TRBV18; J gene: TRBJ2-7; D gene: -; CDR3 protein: CASSPPDSYEQYF; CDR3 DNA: TGTGCCAGCTCACCACCGGACAGCTACGAGCAGTACTTC
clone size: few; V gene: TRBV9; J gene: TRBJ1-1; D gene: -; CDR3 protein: CASSAVAQGGTEAFF; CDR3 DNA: TGTGCCAGCAGCGCGGTCGCCCAGGGAGGTACTGAAGCTTTCTTT
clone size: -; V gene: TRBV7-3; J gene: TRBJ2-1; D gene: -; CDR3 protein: CASSPDQVHEQFF; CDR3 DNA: TGTGCCAGCAGCCCAGACCAAGTCCATGAGCAGTTCTTC
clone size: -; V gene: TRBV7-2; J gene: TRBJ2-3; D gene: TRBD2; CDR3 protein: CASSLAIAGNTQYF; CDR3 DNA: TGTGCCAGCAGCTTAGCAATAGCGGGAAATACGCAGTATTTT
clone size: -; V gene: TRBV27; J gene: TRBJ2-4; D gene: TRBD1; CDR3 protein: CASSLSTGRNIQYF; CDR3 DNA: TGTGCCAGCAGTTTATCGACAGGGCGGAACATTCAGTACTTC
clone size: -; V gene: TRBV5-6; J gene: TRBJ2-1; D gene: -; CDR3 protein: CASSAAKRYNEQFF; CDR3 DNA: TGTGCCAGCAGCGCCGCTAAGCGCTACAATGAGCAGTTCTTC
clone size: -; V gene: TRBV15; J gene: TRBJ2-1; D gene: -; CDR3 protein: CATSRVLGPPSEQFF; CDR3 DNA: TGTGCCACCAGCAGGGTACTCGGACCACCCAGTGAGCAGTTCTTC
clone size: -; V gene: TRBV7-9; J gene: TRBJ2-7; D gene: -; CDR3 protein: CASSSPGHREYEQYF; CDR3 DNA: TGTGCCAGCAGCTCCCCTGGCCACAGAGAGTACGAGCAGTACTTC
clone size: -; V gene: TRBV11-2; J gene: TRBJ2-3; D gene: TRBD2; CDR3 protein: CASSLLAGLTDTQYF; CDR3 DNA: TGTGCCAGCAGCTTACTAGCGGGTTTAACAGATACGCAGTATTTT
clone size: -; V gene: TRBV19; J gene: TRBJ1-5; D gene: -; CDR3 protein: CASTPDGSRVPQHF; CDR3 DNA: TGTGCCAGTACCCCAGACGGCTCAAGGGTGCCCCAGCATTTT